Described below is a single TCR beta chain sequence and its context. The target antigen is unknown. Measured with immunoSEQ multiplex PCR; TCRdb has only the in-frame clones, and not every one. The sample contains approximately 5,900 clones, roughly 80% of which appear only once. This sample is drawn from a study of blood T cell dynamics during melanoma immunotherapy. There are 13 residues in the CDR3. Trimming cost V 4 bases and J 7 bases, with 11 bases left between them. Germline loops: CDR1 LNHDA, CDR2 SQIVND (reference sequence). Study-level results: It remained unknown if the driving T cell clones were melanoma-specific.

Time point of the sample: week 3, after first cycle of checkpoint inhibitor. This chain connects TRBV19 to TRBJ1-5, with a weak D call TRBD1 (5 bases). Sequences were derived from blood, sampled from a patient treated with checkpoint blockade. The sequence was obtained from a human donor with melanoma. The CDR3 DNA sequence: TGTGCCAGTAGTACAGGGATTGGGCAGCCCCAGCATTTT. Translation: CASSTGIGQPQHF. Using reference TRBV19 and TRBJ1-5 for the parts outside the CDR3, the full variable domain is DGGITQSPKYLFRKEGQNVTLSCEQNLNHDAMYWYRQDPGQGLRLIYYSQIVNDFQKGDIAEGYSVSREKKESFPLTVTSAQKNPTAFYLCASSTGIGQPQHFGDGTRLSIL.